The source of this T cell receptor (beta chain) is a study of response to subunit inactivated influenza vaccine. TCRdb re-called the RT-PCR reads through MiXCR, storing one row per CDR3 protein. The table has just under 550,000 distinct CDR3 sequences, approximately 20% seen once; the top ten hold 2.5% to 3.5%. Germline-derived CDR1 and CDR2 are DFQATT and SNEGSKA (reference sequence). CDR3 length equals 12 residues. Between the trimmed V and J ends, which lost 6 bases and 2 bases, there was a span of 9 bases. The table lists this clonotype with a few counts. These data also formed part of another study, on T cells expressing NK-cell markers. As that study records: Beta-chain TCR cDNA was generated via 5'RACE template switching with UMIs. Most of the eight sequenced donors tested HCMV-seropositive; one tested seronegative. Sorting in several experiments was restricted by an anti-gamma-delta TCR antibody to alpha-beta TCR T cells.

The sample here was CD4+ T cells sorted from PBMCs, taken approximately 12 days after vaccination. The V and J genes are TRBV20-1 and TRBJ2-3; a weak D match, TRBD2 (6 bases). This clonotype originated in a man aged 50-60 years who received an inactivated influenza vaccine. The DNA of the CDR3 is TGCAGTGCAGGAGGGTTCACAGATACGCAGTATTTT. The encoded protein is CSAGGFTDTQYF.